This T cell receptor (beta chain) was sequenced during a study of blood T cells in healthy people across ages. Study results and limitations: Relative to aged donors, long-lived donors carried more naive CD4+ cells and displayed higher diversity.

The germline V gene encodes CDR1 MDHEN and CDR2 SYDVKM. The CDR3 sequence is 15 residues long. V gave up 3 bases and J gave up 4 bases, with 12 bases separating them. In terms of origin and age, donors were healthy Caucasian individuals from Russia aged roughly 6 to 100. Donors each provided 8 to 10 milliliters of peripheral blood. For this clonotype: Its specificity is not known.

Primers used in a second PCR of roughly 6 to 11 cycles were a sample-barcoded 5' primer and a J-beta primer mix. The template-switch adaptor was a 5' adaptor with 12 random nucleotides. It tagged each cDNA molecule. TCRdb reprocessed the 5' RACE reads via MiXCR and lists one record per CDR3 protein. The table has 1,800,000 or so distinct CDR3 sequences, about 39% seen once. The TCR was taken from a human donor in good health. The V and J genes are TRBV28 and TRBJ1-4; D is possibly TRBD1 (5 bases). The sequenced sample consisted of blood. CDR3 sequence reads: CASSLWGLRNEKLFF. CDR3 nucleotides: TGTGCCAGCAGTTTGTGGGGACTGCGTAATGAAAAACTGTTTTTT.